The 27 T cell receptor beta chains presented below share a single source sample, sequenced in a study of T cell changes during pregnancy in multiple sclerosis. Method: immunoSEQ multiplex PCR; TCRdb's copy keeps in-frame clones and lacks some. Of about 100,000 clones in the sample, approximately 92% were seen once. The material sequenced was peripheral blood, taken after pregnancy. These TCRs come from a female donor with multiple sclerosis, enrolled in a pregnancy study.

The chain links TRBV18 to TRBJ2-5; a possible D gene is TRBD1 (5 bases). This CDR3 has 14 amino acids. CDR1 and CDR2 from the germline V gene are KGHSH and LQKENI. Trimming removed 4 bases from V and 5 bases from J, with 14 bases in between. Here the CDR3 DNA reads TGTGCCAGCTCACTAAAGCAGGGCCTGGAGACCCAGTACTTC. Translated, it gives CASSLKQGLETQYF.

This clone was seen once. The CDR3, as DNA: TGTGCCAGCAGCACGGGGGGGGGCGAGCAGTACTTC. Amino acids: CASSTGGGEQYF. V usage is TRBV9 and J usage is TRBJ2-7, with 8 bases fitting TRBD2. The CDR3 consists of 12 residues. V dropped 4 bases and J dropped 6; count of bases not matched to a gene: 3. Germline CDR1 is SGDLS and CDR2 is YYNGEE.

The chain combines TRBV5-1 with TRBJ2-2; TRBD2 agrees at 7 bases. The CDR3 runs to 14 residues. With 6 bases clipped from V and 0 bases from J, the junction kept 2 bases outside the gene matches. Germline values: CDR1 SGHRS, CDR2 YFSETQ. In nucleotides, the CDR3 is TGCGCCAGCACGGGGGGTTCGAACACCGGGGAGCTGTTTTTT. Translated, it gives CASTGGSNTGELFF.

Here the CDR3 reads CASSKSGNPNTGELFF. In DNA, the CDR3 is TGTGCCAGCAGCAAGAGCGGAAACCCGAACACCGGGGAGCTGTTTTTT. The chain employs TRBV7-3 and TRBJ2-2, with D maybe TRBD2 (5 bases). V lost 5 bases and J 0 bases, leaving 13 bases between the germline ends. Per germline, CDR1 SGHTA and CDR2 FQGTGA. This CDR3 has 16 residues.

The chain combines TRBV7-2 with TRBJ2-7, with 8 bases fitting TRBD1. The CDR3 is 15 residues long. In germline, CDR1 is SGHTA, CDR2 FQGNSA. J lost 1 base, V lost 5 bases, and 7 bases had no gene match. CDR3 region: CASSPSGGGSYEQYF. The CDR3 nucleotides read TGTGCCAGCAGCCCATCAGGGGGCGGATCCTACGAGCAGTACTTC.

CDR3: CASSPPNSNTEAFF. The CDR3 DNA is TGTGCCAGCTCACCACCTAACTCGAACACTGAAGCTTTCTTT. The chain has TRBV18 and TRBJ1-1; D is uncertain. This CDR3 has 14 residues. Between the trimmed V and J ends, which lost 0 bases and 1 base, there was a span of 6 bases. Germline CDR1 KGHSH, CDR2 LQKENI.

The rearrangement joins TRBV27 to TRBJ1-5; tentatively, D is TRBD1 (5 bases). From germline, CDR1 is MNHEY and CDR2 SMNVEV (reference sequence). CDR3 length: 19 residues. Deletions cut 5 bases from V and 1 base from J, with 24 bases between. DNA for the CDR3: TGTGCCAGCAGTCCACGTGACAGAGACAGAATGCGGAGCAATCAGCCCCAGCATTTT. It encodes CASSPRDRDRMRSNQPQHF.

The J gene is TRBJ2-5, the V gene TRBV30, with 8 bases matching TRBD2. The germline CDR1 and CDR2 sequences are GTSNPN and SVGIG (reference sequence). There are 16 residues in the CDR3. J gave up 4 bases and V 1 base, and 11 bases lay outside the gene matches. CDR3 residues: CAWSGVRGGRRETQYF. Written as DNA, the CDR3 is TGTGCCTGGAGTGGGGTTAGGGGCGGGAGGCGAGAGACCCAGTACTTC.

This clone was seen once. In DNA, the CDR3 is TGTGCCAGCAGCTTTTACCCGGCGATGACTAGCGGGACCTACGAGCAGTACTTC. It is translated as CASSFYPAMTSGTYEQYF. J is TRBJ2-7 and V is TRBV7-2; 11 bases are a match to TRBD2. The CDR3 sequence is 18 residues long. Germline V CDR1 and CDR2: SGHTA, FQGNSA. V lost 3 bases to trimming and J lost 2 bases; unmatched junction nucleotides: 12. Drawing the rest from reference TRBV7-2 and TRBJ2-7, the complete variable domain is GAGVSQSPSNKVTEKGKDVELRCDPISGHTALYWYRQSLGQGLEFLIYFQGNSAPDKSGLPSDRFSAERTGGSVSTLTIQRTQQEDSAVYLCASSFYPAMTSGTYEQYFGPGTRLTVT.

V and J are TRBV5-1 and TRBJ2-1; 11 nucleotides line up with TRBD2. Germline V gives CDR1 SGHRS, CDR2 YFSETQ. Trimming at V came to 4 bases and at J to 4 bases, leaving 13 bases not matched to a gene. The CDR3 extends over 18 amino acids. This chain's CDR3 is CASSPDLAGGSNYNEQFF. The CDR3 DNA is TGCGCCAGCAGCCCCGACCTAGCGGGAGGCTCAAATTACAATGAGCAGTTCTTC.

Notes on this clone: At one end the junction does not follow the germline gene, possibly because of a read error. The V gene is TRBV30, the J gene TRBJ2-5; possibly TRBD2 for D (5 bases). The J call may be wrong; the DNA end is better matched by TRBJ2-7. This CDR3 is 14 amino acids long. Germline values: CDR1 GTSNPN, CDR2 SVGIG (reference sequence). Written as DNA, the CDR3 is TGTGCCGGGAGAGCGGTTTTAAGCTCCTACGAGCAGTACTTC. Protein product: CAGRAVLSSYEQYF.

The gene calls are TRBV5-6 and TRBJ1-4; 9 bases line up with TRBD1. This CDR3 region has 19 residues. The J segment lost 7 bases and the V segment lost 4 bases, leaving 20 bases of the junction unmatched. Germline loops: CDR1 SGHDT, CDR2 YYEEEE. CDR3 in DNA: TGTGCCAGCAGCCCCTGGGAAGTCCGGGACAGGGATCTTCGTGAAAAACTGTTTTTT. Residues: CASSPWEVRDRDLREKLFF.

J is TRBJ1-1 and V is TRBV5-4; no clear D. CDR1 and CDR2 from the germline V gene are SGHNT and YYREEE (reference sequence). The V and J ends lost 0 bases and 0 bases respectively, with 12 bases between them. CDR3 size: 16 residues. CDR3 bases: TGTGCCAGCAGCTTGGTGGGCAGAAGAATGAACACTGAAGCTTTCTTT. Protein: CASSLVGRRMNTEAFF.

The rearrangement uses TRBV11-3 and TRBJ1-4; D is possibly TRBD1 (5 bases). Looked up from germline, CDR1 is SGHNT and CDR2 is YENEEA. V was clipped by 4 bases and J by 7 bases, with 13 bases between them. The length of the CDR3 is 14 residues. The CDR3 DNA reads TGTGCCAGCAGCTGGGGCGGGAAAGTTGAAAAACTGTTTTTT. As protein: CASSWGGKVEKLFF.

The chain has TRBV6-5 and TRBJ1-2, with TRBD1 identical over 8 bases. CDR1 is MNHEY, CDR2 SVGAGI, per germline. There are 15 residues in the CDR3. V shed 3 bases and J 8 bases; nucleotides not matched to a gene: 11. CDR3 sequence reads: CASSYEARTGKGYTF. The CDR3 region has the DNA TGTGCCAGCAGTTATGAAGCCAGGACAGGGAAAGGCTACACCTTC.

The chain has TRBV2 and TRBJ1-5; TRBD1 aligns across 7 bases. Germline assignment: CDR1 SNHLY and CDR2 FYNNEI. Trimming cost V 3 bases and J 4 bases; bases outside gene matches: 6. The CDR3 runs to 15 residues. Written as DNA, the CDR3 is TGTGCCAGCAGTGAGACAGGGACACTGAATCAGCCCCAGCATTTT. This encodes CASSETGTLNQPQHF.

The chain is built from TRBV28 and TRBJ2-1; 7 bases align to TRBD2. V was clipped by 6 bases and J by 3 bases; unmatched bases: 8. There are 15 residues in the CDR3. The germline CDR1 and CDR2 sequences are MDHEN and SYDVKM. The CDR3 sequence is CASSPREERYNEQFF. CDR3 coding DNA: TGTGCCAGCAGCCCCCGGGAGGAACGCTACAATGAGCAGTTCTTC.

This chain connects TRBV9 to TRBJ1-2, with TRBD1 as a possible D gene (5 bases). The length of the CDR3 is 16 residues. V lost 0 bases and J lost 4, with 16 bases in between. From germline, CDR1 is SGDLS and CDR2 YYNGEE. CDR3 region: CASSVEPGLGLYGYTF. In DNA form, the CDR3 reads TGTGCCAGCAGCGTAGAACCAGGGCTGGGCCTCTATGGCTACACCTTC.

This clone was seen only once. V is TRBV11-2 and J is TRBJ1-4; no firm D call. Trimming shortened V by 1 base and J by 10 bases, and 13 bases separated the two germline ends. The V gene's germline CDR1 is SGHAT and CDR2 FQNNGV. This CDR3 is built from 14 residues. CDR3 loop: CASSLGGSAGKLFF. The CDR3 DNA is TGTGCCAGCAGCTTAGGTGGATCGGCAGGAAAACTGTTTTTT.

The rearrangement uses TRBV29-1 and TRBJ2-3, with 7 bases aligning to TRBD1. Looked up from germline, CDR1 is SQVTM and CDR2 is ANQGSEA. The V gene end was trimmed by 0 bases and the J gene end by 3 bases; junction bases not matched to a gene: 9. This CDR3 contains 16 residues. CDR3 protein: CSVEDRFTGVTDTQYF. CDR3 nucleotides: TGCAGCGTTGAAGATCGTTTCACAGGGGTTACAGATACGCAGTATTTT.

The chain carries TRBV7-6 and TRBJ2-5; 7 bases are a match to TRBD2. The junction had 14 bases not matched to a gene; V was cut back by 6 bases and J by 4 bases. CDR3 length: 16 amino acids. Germline V lookup: CDR1 SGHVS, CDR2 FNYEAQ. The CDR3 region is CASSGTNNYFGETQYF. The CDR3 nucleotides are TGTGCCAGCAGTGGGACTAACAATTACTTCGGAGAGACCCAGTACTTC.

V gene TRBV10-3 combines with J gene TRBJ1-3; 7 bases are a match to TRBD1. The CDR3 covers 16 residues. J gave up 3 bases and V 0 bases, and 5 bases lay outside the gene matches. Germline V gene data show CDR1 as ENHRY and CDR2 as SYGVKD. The CDR3 here is CAISESQGVYGNTIYF. Here the CDR3 DNA reads TGTGCCATCAGTGAGTCGCAGGGGGTGTATGGAAACACCATATATTTT.

This chain joins TRBV9 and TRBJ2-7, with 7 bases lining up with TRBD1. Germline V gene sequence: CDR1 SGDLS, CDR2 YYNGEE. The CDR3 extends over 13 amino acids. Trimming took 1 base from V and 6 from J; bases not matched to a gene: 4. The CDR3 sequence: CASSVLSGGEQYF. In DNA, the CDR3 is TGTGCCAGCAGCGTACTTTCAGGGGGCGAGCAGTACTTC.

The count of this clone is one. The chain is built from TRBV5-4 and TRBJ1-4; 9 bases map to TRBD1. The V gene end was trimmed by 2 bases and the J gene end by 5 bases; junction bases not matched to a gene: 1. The germline V gene encodes CDR1 SGHNT and CDR2 YYREEE (reference sequence). The CDR3 has 14 amino acids. This CDR3 is CASSFDRGNEKLFF. CDR3 nucleotides: TGTGCCAGCAGCTTTGACAGGGGGAATGAAAAACTGTTTTTT.

The genes are TRBV7-3 and TRBJ1-3; D uncertain. V was pared by 6 bases and J by 0 bases, with 12 bases between. The germline V gene encodes CDR1 SGHTA and CDR2 FQGTGA. This CDR3 comprises 15 residues. Here the CDR3 DNA reads TGTGCCAGCAGTAGCGGCGGGATCTCTGGAAACACCATATATTTT. This gives the protein CASSSGGISGNTIYF.

The chain couples TRBV9 to TRBJ2-7, with D tentatively TRBD2 (6 bases). The CDR3 loop spans 14 amino acids. Looked up from germline, CDR1 is SGDLS and CDR2 is YYNGEE. V lost 5 bases, J lost 3 bases, and 15 bases lay in between. The CDR3 region has the DNA TGTGCCAGCAGTGTGGGGGGAGCCTTCTACGAGCAGTACTTC. As protein: CASSVGGAFYEQYF. Full variable domain (rest looked up from reference TRBV9 and TRBJ2-7): DSGVTQTPKHLITATGQRVTLRCSPRSGDLSVYWYQQSLDQGLQFLIQYYNGEERAKGNILERFSAQQFPDLHSELNLSSLELGDSALYFCASSVGGAFYEQYFGPGTRLTVT.

This clone showed up just a few times. The rearrangement uses TRBV5-6 and TRBJ1-3, with TRBD1 identical over 7 bases. The CDR3 covers 16 residues. CDR1 and CDR2 (germline): SGHDT, YYEEEE. Unmatched junction bases numbered 14, after V lost 6 bases and J lost 5 bases. CDR3 loop: CASTLSGGGERNTIYF. The DNA for the CDR3 is TGTGCCAGCACTCTTTCAGGGGGTGGAGAACGAAACACCATATATTTT.